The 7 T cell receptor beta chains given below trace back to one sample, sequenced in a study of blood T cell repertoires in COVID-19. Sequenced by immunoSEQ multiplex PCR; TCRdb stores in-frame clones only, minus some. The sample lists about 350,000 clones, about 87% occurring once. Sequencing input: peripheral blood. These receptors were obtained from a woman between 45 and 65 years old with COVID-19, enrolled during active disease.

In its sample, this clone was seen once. The CDR3 here is CASSSDRENEQFF. CDR3 bases: TGTGCCAGCAGCTCGGACAGGGAGAATGAGCAGTTCTTC. V gene TRBV11-3 combines with J gene TRBJ2-1, with TRBD1 matching 8 bases. Unmatched junction bases numbered 3, after V lost 4 bases and J lost 7 bases. Germline V lookup: CDR1 SGHNT, CDR2 YENEEA. CDR3 length: 13 residues.

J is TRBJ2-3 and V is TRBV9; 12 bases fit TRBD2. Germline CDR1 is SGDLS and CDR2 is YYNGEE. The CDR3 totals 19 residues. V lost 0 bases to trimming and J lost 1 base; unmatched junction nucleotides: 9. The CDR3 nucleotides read TGTGCCAGCAGCGTAGCTTGGCTAGCGGGAGGGCCAGGCACAGATACGCAGTATTTT. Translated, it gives CASSVAWLAGGPGTDTQYF.

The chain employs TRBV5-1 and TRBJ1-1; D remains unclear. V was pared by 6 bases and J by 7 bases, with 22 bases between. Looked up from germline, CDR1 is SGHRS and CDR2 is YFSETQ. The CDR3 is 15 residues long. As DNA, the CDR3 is TGCGCCAGCAAAAAGGACGCCCGCGCAGCGGGTGAAGCTTTCTTT. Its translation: CASKKDARAAGEAFF.

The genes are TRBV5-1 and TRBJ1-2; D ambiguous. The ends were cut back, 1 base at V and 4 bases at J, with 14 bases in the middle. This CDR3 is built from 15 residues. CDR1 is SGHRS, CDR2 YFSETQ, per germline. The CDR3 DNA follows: TGCGCCAGCAGCTTGACCGGAGGGCAGGTCTATGGCTACACCTTC. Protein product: CASSLTGGQVYGYTF.

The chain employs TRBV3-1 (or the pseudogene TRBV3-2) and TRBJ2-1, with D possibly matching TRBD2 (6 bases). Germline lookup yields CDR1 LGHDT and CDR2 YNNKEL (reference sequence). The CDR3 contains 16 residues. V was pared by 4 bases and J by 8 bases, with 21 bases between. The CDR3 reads CASSPQGTGPRDEQFF. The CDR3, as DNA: TGTGCCAGCAGCCCCCAAGGGACTGGCCCTAGGGATGAGCAGTTCTTC.

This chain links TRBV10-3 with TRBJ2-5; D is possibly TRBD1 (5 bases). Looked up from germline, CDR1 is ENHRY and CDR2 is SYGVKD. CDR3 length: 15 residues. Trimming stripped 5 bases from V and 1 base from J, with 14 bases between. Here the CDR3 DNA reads TGTGCCATCAGTTTTGGGTTAGGGGCCCAAGAGACCCAGTACTTC. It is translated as CAISFGLGAQETQYF.

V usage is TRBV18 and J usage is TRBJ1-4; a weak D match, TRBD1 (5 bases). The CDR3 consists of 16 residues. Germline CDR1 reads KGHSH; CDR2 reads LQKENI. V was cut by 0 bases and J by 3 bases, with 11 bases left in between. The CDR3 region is CASSPPGQGPNEKLFF. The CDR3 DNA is TGTGCCAGCTCACCACCCGGGCAGGGCCCTAATGAAAAACTGTTTTTT.